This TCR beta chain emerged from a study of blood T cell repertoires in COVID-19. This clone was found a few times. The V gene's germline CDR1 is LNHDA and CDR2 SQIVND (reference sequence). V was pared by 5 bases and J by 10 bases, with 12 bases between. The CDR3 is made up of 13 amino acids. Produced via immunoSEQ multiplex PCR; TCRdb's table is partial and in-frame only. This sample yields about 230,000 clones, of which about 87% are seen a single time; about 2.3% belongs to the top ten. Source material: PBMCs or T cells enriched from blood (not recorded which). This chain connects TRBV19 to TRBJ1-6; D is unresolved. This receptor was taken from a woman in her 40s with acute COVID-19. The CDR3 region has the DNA TGTGCCAGTAGTCTAGCCCGGGGATCACCCCTCCACTTT. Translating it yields CASSLARGSPLHF.